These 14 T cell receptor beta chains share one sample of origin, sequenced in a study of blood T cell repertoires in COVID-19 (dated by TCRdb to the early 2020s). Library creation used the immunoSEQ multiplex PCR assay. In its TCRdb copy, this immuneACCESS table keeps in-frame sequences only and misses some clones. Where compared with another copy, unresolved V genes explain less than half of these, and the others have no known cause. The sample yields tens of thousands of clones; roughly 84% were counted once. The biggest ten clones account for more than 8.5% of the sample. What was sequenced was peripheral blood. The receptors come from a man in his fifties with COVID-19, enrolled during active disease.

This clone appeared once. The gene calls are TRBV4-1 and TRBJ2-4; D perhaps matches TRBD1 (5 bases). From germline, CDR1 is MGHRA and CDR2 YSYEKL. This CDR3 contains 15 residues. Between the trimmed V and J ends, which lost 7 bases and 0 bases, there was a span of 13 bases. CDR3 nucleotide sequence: TGCGCCAGCACCCCGACAGTCCTAGCCAAAAACATTCAGTACTTC. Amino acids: CASTPTVLAKNIQYF.

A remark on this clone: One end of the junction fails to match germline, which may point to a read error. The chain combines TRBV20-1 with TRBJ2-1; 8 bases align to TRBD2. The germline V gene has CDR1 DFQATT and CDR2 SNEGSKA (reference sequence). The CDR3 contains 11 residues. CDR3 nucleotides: TGCAGTGCTGGGGTACTAGCGGACTCGATCTTC. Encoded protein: CSAGVLADSIF.

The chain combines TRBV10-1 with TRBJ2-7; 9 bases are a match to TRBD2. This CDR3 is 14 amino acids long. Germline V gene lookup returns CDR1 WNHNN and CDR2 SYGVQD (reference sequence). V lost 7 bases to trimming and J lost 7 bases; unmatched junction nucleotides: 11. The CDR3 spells CASIESGLAGEQYF. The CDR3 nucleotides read TGCGCCAGCATCGAATCGGGACTAGCTGGGGAGCAGTACTTC.

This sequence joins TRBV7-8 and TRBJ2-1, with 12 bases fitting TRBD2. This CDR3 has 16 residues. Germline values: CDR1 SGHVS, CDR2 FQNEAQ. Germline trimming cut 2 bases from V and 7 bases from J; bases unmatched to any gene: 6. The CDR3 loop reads CASSLKTSGSFNEQFF. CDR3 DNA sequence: TGTGCCAGCAGCTTAAAGACTAGCGGGAGTTTTAATGAGCAGTTCTTC.

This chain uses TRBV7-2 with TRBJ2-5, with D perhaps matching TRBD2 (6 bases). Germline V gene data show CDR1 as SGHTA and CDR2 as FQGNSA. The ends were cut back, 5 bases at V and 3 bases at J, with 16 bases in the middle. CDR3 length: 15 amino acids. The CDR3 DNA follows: TGTGCCAGCAGCCTACGCTTGTGGGGGGAAGAGACCCAGTACTTC. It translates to CASSLRLWGEETQYF.

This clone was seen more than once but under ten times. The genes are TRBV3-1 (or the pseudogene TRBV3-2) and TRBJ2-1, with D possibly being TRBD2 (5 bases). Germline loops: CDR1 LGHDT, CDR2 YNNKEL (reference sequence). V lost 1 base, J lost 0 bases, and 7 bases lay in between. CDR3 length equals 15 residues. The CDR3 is CASSQGADSYNEQFF. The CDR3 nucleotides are TGTGCCAGCAGCCAAGGAGCGGACTCCTACAATGAGCAGTTCTTC.

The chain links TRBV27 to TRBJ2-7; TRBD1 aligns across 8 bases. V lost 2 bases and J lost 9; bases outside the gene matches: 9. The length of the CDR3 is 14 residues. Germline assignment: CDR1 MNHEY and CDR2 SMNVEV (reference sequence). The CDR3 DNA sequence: TGTGCCAGCAGTTTAATTGGACAGGGCGTCGGGCAGTACTTC. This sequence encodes CASSLIGQGVGQYF.

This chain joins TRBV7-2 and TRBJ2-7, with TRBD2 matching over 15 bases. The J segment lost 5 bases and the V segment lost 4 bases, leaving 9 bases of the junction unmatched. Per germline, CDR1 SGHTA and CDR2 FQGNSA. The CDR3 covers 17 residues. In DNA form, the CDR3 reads TGTGCCAGCAGCTCCTCCGGGACTAGCGGGAGGTATCACGAGCAGTACTTC. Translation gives CASSSSGTSGRYHEQYF.

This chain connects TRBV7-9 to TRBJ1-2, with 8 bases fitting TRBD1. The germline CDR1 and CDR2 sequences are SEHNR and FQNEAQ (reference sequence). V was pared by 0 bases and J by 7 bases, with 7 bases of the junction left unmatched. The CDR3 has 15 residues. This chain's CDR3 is CASSLAGQESGGYTF. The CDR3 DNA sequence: TGTGCCAGCAGCTTAGCGGGACAGGAGAGTGGTGGCTACACCTTC.

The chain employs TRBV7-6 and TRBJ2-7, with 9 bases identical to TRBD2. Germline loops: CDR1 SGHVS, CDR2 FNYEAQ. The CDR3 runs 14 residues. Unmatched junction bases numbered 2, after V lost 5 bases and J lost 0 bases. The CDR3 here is CASSPSGASYEQYF. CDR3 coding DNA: TGTGCCAGCAGCCCTAGCGGGGCCTCCTACGAGCAGTACTTC.

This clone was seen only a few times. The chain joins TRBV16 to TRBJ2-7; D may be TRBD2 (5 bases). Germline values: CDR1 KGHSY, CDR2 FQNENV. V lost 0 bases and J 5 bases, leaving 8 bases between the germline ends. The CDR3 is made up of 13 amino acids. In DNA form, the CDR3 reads TGTGCCAGCAGCCAATCGAGGGTCCACGAGCAGTACTTC. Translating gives CASSQSRVHEQYF.

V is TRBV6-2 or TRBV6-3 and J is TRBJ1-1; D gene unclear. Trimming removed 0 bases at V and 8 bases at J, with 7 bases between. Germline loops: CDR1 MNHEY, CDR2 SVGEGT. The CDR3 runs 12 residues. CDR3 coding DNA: TGTGCCAGCAGTTACTCGGGCCAAGAAGCTTTCTTT. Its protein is CASSYSGQEAFF.

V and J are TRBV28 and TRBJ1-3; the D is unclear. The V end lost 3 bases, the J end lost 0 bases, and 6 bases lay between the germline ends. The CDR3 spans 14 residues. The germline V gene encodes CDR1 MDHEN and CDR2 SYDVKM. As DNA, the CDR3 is TGTGCCAGCAGTTTTCTTAACTCTGGAAACACCATATATTTT. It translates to CASSFLNSGNTIYF.

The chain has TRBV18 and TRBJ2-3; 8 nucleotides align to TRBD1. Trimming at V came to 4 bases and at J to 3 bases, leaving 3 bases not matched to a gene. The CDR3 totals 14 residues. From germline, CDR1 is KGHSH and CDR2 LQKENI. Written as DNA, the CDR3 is TGTGCCAGCTCACGGACAGGGTCAACAGATACGCAGTATTTT. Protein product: CASSRTGSTDTQYF.